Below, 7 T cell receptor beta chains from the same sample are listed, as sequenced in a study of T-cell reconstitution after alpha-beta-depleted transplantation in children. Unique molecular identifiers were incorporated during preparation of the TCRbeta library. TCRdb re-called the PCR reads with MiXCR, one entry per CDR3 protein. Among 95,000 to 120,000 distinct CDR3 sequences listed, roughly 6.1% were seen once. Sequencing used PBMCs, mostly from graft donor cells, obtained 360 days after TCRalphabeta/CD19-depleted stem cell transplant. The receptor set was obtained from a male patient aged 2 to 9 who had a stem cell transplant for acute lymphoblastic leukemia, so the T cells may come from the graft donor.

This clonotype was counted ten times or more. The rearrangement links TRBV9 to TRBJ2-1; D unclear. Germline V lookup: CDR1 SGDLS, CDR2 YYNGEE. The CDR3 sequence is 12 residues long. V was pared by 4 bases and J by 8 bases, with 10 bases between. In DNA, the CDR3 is TGTGCCAGCAGCCCCACCTTGGATGAGCAGTTCTTC. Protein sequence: CASSPTLDEQFF.

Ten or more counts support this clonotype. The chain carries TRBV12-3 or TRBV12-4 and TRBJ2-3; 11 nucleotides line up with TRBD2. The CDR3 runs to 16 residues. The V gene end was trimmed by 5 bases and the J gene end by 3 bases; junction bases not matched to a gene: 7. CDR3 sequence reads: CASSLPGLADTDTQYF. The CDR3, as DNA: TGTGCCAGCAGTCTTCCGGGACTAGCGGATACAGATACGCAGTATTTT.

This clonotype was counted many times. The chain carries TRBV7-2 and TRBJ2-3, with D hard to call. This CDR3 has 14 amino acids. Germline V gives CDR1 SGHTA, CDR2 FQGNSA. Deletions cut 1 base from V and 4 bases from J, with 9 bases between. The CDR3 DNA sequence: TGTGCCAGCAGCTTAGTCTGGGGTTCAGATACGCAGTATTTT. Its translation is CASSLVWGSDTQYF.

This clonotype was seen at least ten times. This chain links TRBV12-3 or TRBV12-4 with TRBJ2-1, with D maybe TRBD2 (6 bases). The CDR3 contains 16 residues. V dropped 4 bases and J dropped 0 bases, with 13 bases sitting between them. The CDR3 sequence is CASSWLAGSSYNEQFF. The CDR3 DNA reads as TGTGCCAGCAGTTGGCTTGCGGGGAGCTCCTACAATGAGCAGTTCTTC.

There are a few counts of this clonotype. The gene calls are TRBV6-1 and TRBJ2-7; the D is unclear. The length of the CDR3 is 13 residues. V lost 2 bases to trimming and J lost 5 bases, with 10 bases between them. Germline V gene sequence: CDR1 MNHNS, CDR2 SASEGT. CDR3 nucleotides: TGTGCCAGCAGTGAATATAACGGCGACGAGCAGTACTTC. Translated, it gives CASSEYNGDEQYF.

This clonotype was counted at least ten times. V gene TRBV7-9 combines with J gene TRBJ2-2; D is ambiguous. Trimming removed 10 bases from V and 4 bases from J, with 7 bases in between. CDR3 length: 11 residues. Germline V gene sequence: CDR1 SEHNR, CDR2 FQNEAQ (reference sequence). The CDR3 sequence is CAIIATGELFF. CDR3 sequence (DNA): TGTGCCATCATAGCCACCGGGGAGCTGTTTTTT. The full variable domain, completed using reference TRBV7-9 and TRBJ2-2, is DTGVSQNPRHKITKRGQNVTFRCDPISEHNRLYWYRQTLGQGPEFLTYFQNEAQLEKSRLLSDRFSAERPKGSFSTLEIQRTEQGDSAMYLCAIIATGELFFGEGSRLTVL.

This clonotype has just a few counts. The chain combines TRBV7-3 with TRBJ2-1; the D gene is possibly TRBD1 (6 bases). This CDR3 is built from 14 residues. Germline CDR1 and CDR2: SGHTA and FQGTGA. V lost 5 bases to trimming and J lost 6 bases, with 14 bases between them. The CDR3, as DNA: TGTGCCAGCAGCCTAAGTTTAGGGGGCAATGAGCAGTTCTTC. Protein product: CASSLSLGGNEQFF.